What follows are 16 T cell receptor beta chains derived from one specimen sequenced in a study of cytotoxic CD8 clonotypes in ibrutinib-treated CLL. Libraries were prepared by immunoSEQ multiplex PCR; TCRdb keeps only in-frame clonotypes and omits some of them. This table has around 92,000 clones, roughly three quarters appearing once. This material consisted of PBMCs, taken after 24 months of ibrutinib treatment. The receptor set was obtained from a human donor with chronic lymphocytic leukemia.

The chain links TRBV4-1 to TRBJ1-2; D possibly corresponds to TRBD1 (5 bases). The CDR3 length is 17 residues. V dropped 1 base and J dropped 0 bases, with 15 bases sitting between them. The V gene's germline CDR1 is MGHRA and CDR2 YSYEKL. The CDR3 is CASSQGGTHGANYGYTF. The CDR3 region has the DNA TGCGCCAGCAGCCAAGGGGGGACGCACGGAGCTAACTATGGCTACACCTTC.

This clone was picked up one time. This rearrangement joins TRBV6-1 to TRBJ2-1; no definite D call. The CDR3 is made up of 15 amino acids. Germline-derived CDR1 and CDR2 are MNHNS and SASEGT. Trimming pared 5 bases from V and 5 bases from J, leaving 16 bases between. The CDR3 sequence: CASSPSDSGNNEQFF. CDR3 DNA sequence: TGTGCCAGCAGTCCCTCCGATTCGGGTAACAATGAGCAGTTCTTC.

The DNA of the CDR3 is TGTGCCAGCAGCAAACTTCAAAATTCACCCCTCCACTTT. It specifies CASSKLQNSPLHF. This chain connects TRBV11-1 to TRBJ1-6; the D is unclear. The CDR3 loop spans 13 amino acids. Trimming cost V 5 bases and J 7 bases, with 9 bases left between them. Per the germline V gene, CDR1 is SGHAT and CDR2 is FQDESV (reference sequence). Looking up the rest from reference TRBV11-1 and TRBJ1-6 gives the full variable domain: EAEVAQSPRYKITEKSQAVAFWCDPISGHATLYWYRQILGQGPELLVQFQDESVVDDSQLPKDRFSAERLKGVDSTLKIQPAELGDSAMYLCASSKLQNSPLHFGNGTRLTVT.

The chain employs TRBV7-2 and TRBJ2-2; 8 bases match TRBD2. This CDR3 contains 15 residues. Germline values: CDR1 SGHTA, CDR2 FQGNSA. Trimming cost V 4 bases and J 5 bases; bases outside gene matches: 6. The CDR3 sequence is CASSSTSGLTGELFF. DNA of the CDR3: TGTGCCAGCAGCTCCACTAGCGGACTAACCGGGGAGCTGTTTTTT.

The chain has TRBV28 and TRBJ2-4; a possible D gene is TRBD1 (7 bases). This CDR3 has 15 amino acids. CDR1 and CDR2 (germline): MDHEN, SYDVKM. Between the trimmed V and J ends, which lost 10 bases and 0 bases, there was a span of 16 bases. The CDR3 sequence: CATQSGGIAKNIQYF. DNA for the CDR3: TGTGCCACTCAATCAGGGGGGATAGCCAAAAACATTCAGTACTTC.

This chain uses TRBV18 with TRBJ2-6; D perhaps matches TRBD1 (5 bases). The CDR3 loop spans 17 amino acids. Deletions cut 0 bases from V and 1 base from J, with 10 bases between. In germline, CDR1 is KGHSH, CDR2 LQKENI. DNA for the CDR3: TGTGCCAGCTCACCACCTTTAAAGGGGTCTGGGGCCAACGTCCTGACTTTC. Protein sequence: CASSPPLKGSGANVLTF. Together with reference TRBV18 and TRBJ2-6, the CDR3 gives the full variable domain: NAGVMQNPRHLVRRRGQEARLRCSPMKGHSHVYWYRQLPEEGLKFMVYLQKENIIDESGMPKERFSAEFPKEGPSILRIQQVVRGDSAAYFCASSPPLKGSGANVLTFGAGSRLTVL.

The V call is TRBV19, the J call TRBJ2-5; unclear D gene. Germline assignment: CDR1 LNHDA and CDR2 SQIVND (reference sequence). V dropped 4 bases and J dropped 0 bases, with 3 bases sitting between them. CDR3 length: 12 residues. The CDR3 DNA follows: TGTGCCAGTAGTAATTACCAAGAGACCCAGTACTTC. This gives the protein CASSNYQETQYF.

This clone was seen a few times. This chain connects TRBV28 to TRBJ1-5; possibly TRBD1 for D (6 bases). There are 14 residues in the CDR3. From germline, CDR1 is MDHEN and CDR2 SYDVKM. The V end lost 6 bases, the J end lost 1 base, and 10 bases lay between the germline ends. The CDR3 DNA sequence: TGTGCCAGCAGCCCCACAGGGAGCAATCAGCCCCAGCATTTT. This translates into CASSPTGSNQPQHF.

This clone was recorded only once. The chain uses TRBV6-1 and TRBJ1-1; D uncertain. The CDR3 extends over 14 amino acids. CDR1 and CDR2 (germline): MNHNS, SASEGT. The V and J ends lost 1 base and 2 bases respectively, with 8 bases between them. DNA for the CDR3: TGTGCCAGCAGTGAAGGGTACAGAAACACTGAAGCTTTCTTT. Its protein product is CASSEGYRNTEAFF.

The chain uses TRBV9 and TRBJ2-5; 9 positions agree with TRBD2. The CDR3 length is 16 residues. Germline CDR1 is SGDLS and CDR2 is YYNGEE. V lost 0 bases to trimming and J lost 1 base; unmatched junction nucleotides: 4. CDR3 protein: CASSVGAGGGQETQYF. CDR3 nucleotide sequence: TGTGCCAGCAGCGTAGGGGCGGGAGGGGGCCAAGAGACCCAGTACTTC.

The rearrangement uses TRBV19 and TRBJ2-1, with TRBD2 as a possible D gene (5 bases). Trimming took 3 bases from V and 7 from J, leaving 10 bases between them. CDR3 size: 13 residues. From germline, CDR1 is LNHDA and CDR2 SQIVND (reference sequence). CDR3 nucleotide sequence: TGTGCCAGTAGTATGGTGGGCGGGAATGAGCAGTTCTTC. Amino acid sequence: CASSMVGGNEQFF. The variable domain in full, completed from reference TRBV19 and TRBJ2-1, reads DGGITQSPKYLFRKEGQNVTLSCEQNLNHDAMYWYRQDPGQGLRLIYYSQIVNDFQKGDIAEGYSVSREKKESFPLTVTSAQKNPTAFYLCASSMVGGNEQFFGPGTRLTVL.

The CDR3, as DNA: TGTGCCAGTAGTACCGTAGGGGGTGGCAATCAGCCCCAGCATTTT. This sequence encodes CASSTVGGGNQPQHF. The rearrangement links TRBV19 to TRBJ1-5; possible D gene TRBD1, 6 bases. Germline V gives CDR1 LNHDA, CDR2 SQIVND (reference sequence). V lost 4 bases to trimming and J lost 2 bases, with 12 bases between them. The CDR3 length is 15 residues.

This clone was picked up a small number of times. The CDR3 protein is CASSLEVAGGVEQYF. The CDR3 nucleotides are TGTGCCAGCAGCTTAGAGGTAGCGGGAGGGGTCGAGCAGTACTTC. The chain carries TRBV7-2 and TRBJ2-7; 11 positions match TRBD2. The CDR3 is 15 amino acids. V was pared by 1 base and J by 6 bases, with 5 bases of the junction left unmatched. The germline gives CDR1 SGHTA, CDR2 FQGNSA.

J is TRBJ2-7 and V is TRBV5-1, with 11 bases aligning to TRBD2. Germline V gives CDR1 SGHRS, CDR2 YFSETQ. This CDR3 contains 14 residues. Trimming removed 5 bases from V and 1 base from J; junction bases left unmatched: 2. CDR3 sequence (DNA): TGCGCCAGCAGTACTAGCGGGGGATCCTACGAGCAGTACTTC. This encodes CASSTSGGSYEQYF.

The chain recombines TRBV6-1 with TRBJ2-3; D gene unclear. CDR1 and CDR2 (germline): MNHNS, SASEGT. The ends were cut back, 1 base at V and 2 bases at J, with 4 bases in the middle. This CDR3 comprises 13 residues. As DNA, the CDR3 is TGTGCCAGCAGTGAAGTTGCCACAGATACGCAGTATTTT. This sequence encodes CASSEVATDTQYF.

The chain has TRBV19 and TRBJ2-2; TRBD1 agrees at 9 bases. The CDR3 runs to 18 residues. Unmatched junction bases numbered 10, after V lost 5 bases and J lost 0 bases. CDR1 and CDR2 (germline): LNHDA, SQIVND (reference sequence). In DNA, the CDR3 is TGTGCCAGTAGTCCCGTGACAGGGGGGCGAGCGAACACCGGGGAGCTGTTTTTT. It encodes CASSPVTGGRANTGELFF. The full variable domain, with the rest looked up from reference TRBV19 and TRBJ2-2, is DGGITQSPKYLFRKEGQNVTLSCEQNLNHDAMYWYRQDPGQGLRLIYYSQIVNDFQKGDIAEGYSVSREKKESFPLTVTSAQKNPTAFYLCASSPVTGGRANTGELFFGEGSRLTVL.